This TCR beta chain was sequenced in a study of blood T cell repertoires in COVID-19. Deletions cut 5 bases from V and 6 bases from J, with 14 bases between. This CDR3 contains 13 residues. The germline V gene encodes CDR1 GTSNPN and CDR2 SVGIG (reference sequence). In the authors' methods: Nucleated cell number was recorded as an estimate derived from reference gene primer amplification. Data came from immunoSEQ multiplex PCR; TCRdb stores just in-frame clones and leaves some out. The V and J calls and the clone size are those of that table, but D and trimming were determined from the DNA. The sample lists a few hundred thousand clones; around 80% were seen once.

The sequence derives from a woman in her 70s with acute or convalescent COVID-19. The chain has TRBV30 and TRBJ2-4, with D perhaps matching TRBD1 (6 bases). Sequencing used peripheral blood. CDR3 in DNA: TGTGCCTGGGCGATAGGACAGAGAAACATTCAGTACTTC. Its translation: CAWAIGQRNIQYF. The whole variable domain, filled in from reference TRBV30 and TRBJ2-4, reads SQTIHQWPATLVQPVGSPLSLECTVEGTSNPNLYWYRQAAGRGLQLLFYSVGIGQISSEVPQNLSASRPQDRQFILSSKKLLLSDSGFYLCAWAIGQRNIQYFGAGTRLSVL.